This T cell receptor (beta chain) was documented in a study of cytomegalovirus exposure and HLA in healthy donors. On this clone: Its specificity is unknown.

PCR used 60 Vbeta primers and 13 Jbeta primers. Sequencing used immunoSEQ multiplex PCR; TCRdb keeps in-frame clones, though not all of them. The sample includes about 120,000 clones, about 80% of them seen just once. Study results and caveats: The authors listed some 150 TCR beta chains as cytomegalovirus-associated.

The clonotype was recovered from a female donor in good health and CMV-seropositive. Sequencing was carried out using PBMCs.

The CDR3 DNA reads TGTGCCAGCAGCGACAGGGGTAGCACTGAAGCTTTCTTT. This gives the protein CASSDRGSTEAFF. The chain employs TRBV6-6 and TRBJ1-1, with TRBD1 matching 8 bases. The trim removed 6 bases at V and 4 bases at J, leaving 4 bases unmatched. The CDR3 runs to 13 residues. Germline values: CDR1 MNHNY, CDR2 SVGAGI (reference sequence).